Given below is one TCR beta chain in context. These data originate in a study of blood T cell repertoires in COVID-19. At the level of the study: Material from acute and convalescent COVID-19 was sourced from the United States, Italy and Spain.

Germline V gene data show CDR1 as GTSNPN and CDR2 as SVGIG (reference sequence). The CDR3 is 13 residues long. V shed 0 bases and J 4 bases; nucleotides not matched to a gene: 2. Data came from immunoSEQ multiplex PCR; TCRdb stores just in-frame clones and leaves some out. The sample lists about 250,000 clones, approximately 85% seen once, with about 8.2% in the top ten. Participants were placed into cohorts based on the clinical history they reported. The clonotype comes from a woman aged 45-65 years with acute COVID-19. The sequenced sample consisted of PBMCs or T cells enriched from blood (not recorded which). The chain is built from TRBV30 and TRBJ1-1, with 7 positions matching TRBD1. The CDR3 DNA sequence: TGTGCCTGGAGTGTCAGGGACAGCACTGAAGCTTTCTTT. Its translation is CAWSVRDSTEAFF.